These 26 T cell receptor beta chains were all obtained from the same sample, sequenced in a study of cytomegalovirus exposure and HLA in healthy donors. The repertoire was sequenced with immunoSEQ multiplex PCR; TCRdb's copy has only in-frame clones and lacks some. The sample holds a few hundred thousand clones; roughly 88% are singletons and the top ten take roughly 2.8%. Sequencing was performed on PBMCs. The receptor source for this set is a woman aged 18 to 35 in good health and CMV-seronegative.

The V and J genes are TRBV4-3 and TRBJ2-6, with 12 positions matching TRBD2. With 4 bases clipped from V and 0 bases from J, the junction kept 4 bases outside the gene matches. This CDR3 is 18 amino acids long. In germline, CDR1 is LGHNA, CDR2 YSLEER. CDR3: CASSRKLAGGSGANVLTF. The CDR3 DNA follows: TGCGCCAGCAGCCGCAAACTAGCGGGGGGCTCTGGGGCCAACGTCCTGACTTTC.

The J gene is TRBJ2-2, the V gene TRBV27; 13 bases line up with TRBD2. Per germline, CDR1 MNHEY and CDR2 SMNVEV (reference sequence). V lost 4 bases to trimming and J lost 4 bases; unmatched junction nucleotides: 15. CDR3 size: 20 residues. This CDR3 is CASSSPGLAGTTAGTGELFF. In nucleotides, the CDR3 is TGTGCCAGCAGTTCGCCGGGACTAGCGGGGACTACTGCGGGCACCGGGGAGCTGTTTTTT.

The rearrangement links TRBV10-1 to TRBJ1-1, with TRBD1 identical over 9 bases. Germline CDR1 WNHNN, CDR2 SYGVQD (reference sequence). This CDR3 has 18 amino acids. The V and J ends lost 3 bases and 2 bases, in that order; junction bases with no gene match: 13. CDR3 coding DNA: TGCGCCAGCAGTGAAAGGCGACAGGGGGAACAAGGTAACACTGAAGCTTTCTTT. Amino acids: CASSERRQGEQGNTEAFF.

The rearrangement uses TRBV12-2 and TRBJ2-1; the D call in the table, TRBD2, was not verified against the DNA. TRBV12-2 is labeled a pseudogene. This CDR3 region has 17 residues. The CDR3 protein is CASRSVPGASGLGEQFF. The DNA for the CDR3 is TGTGCAAGTCGCTCCGTCCCCGGGGCTAGCGGGTTGGGTGAGCAGTTCTTC.

V and J are TRBV27 and TRBJ2-2; 10 bases map to TRBD2. V dropped 3 bases and J dropped 7; count of bases not matched to a gene: 11. Looked up from germline, CDR1 is MNHEY and CDR2 is SMNVEV (reference sequence). CDR3 length equals 17 residues. In nucleotides, the CDR3 is TGTGCCAGCAGTTTCGGCTTGCCTAGCGGGAGACACGGGGAGCTGTTTTTT. Its translation: CASSFGLPSGRHGELFF.

The rearrangement links TRBV6-5 to TRBJ1-2; possibly TRBD1 for D (5 bases). This CDR3 has 12 residues. Germline V gene sequence: CDR1 MNHEY, CDR2 SVGAGI. Trimming stripped 8 bases from V and 5 bases from J, with 12 bases between. CDR3 region: CASGSGFYGYTF. In DNA, the CDR3 is TGTGCCAGCGGCTCAGGGTTTTATGGCTACACCTTC.

The chain links TRBV11-2 to TRBJ2-3, with D possibly TRBD2 on 6 matching bases. The CDR3 totals 16 residues. With 2 bases removed from V and 2 bases from J, the gap between germline ends came to 14 bases. Germline CDR1 and CDR2: SGHAT and FQNNGV. The CDR3 loop is CASSLTGAGHTDTQYF. The CDR3 DNA is TGTGCCAGCAGCTTAACGGGAGCGGGCCACACAGATACGCAGTATTTT.

V gene TRBV6-5 combines with J gene TRBJ1-2, with unresolved D. Trimming stripped 3 bases from V and 2 bases from J, with 7 bases between. The germline V gene has CDR1 MNHEY and CDR2 SVGAGI. The CDR3 runs 13 residues. The CDR3 here is CASSYTQNYGYTF. CDR3 coding DNA: TGTGCCAGCAGTTATACACAGAACTATGGCTACACCTTC.

V gene TRBV5-1 combines with J gene TRBJ2-7; D call uncertain. Germline-derived CDR1 and CDR2 are SGHRS and YFSETQ. This CDR3 contains 14 residues. The germline V and J ends were trimmed by 4 bases and 0 bases, with 11 bases remaining between them. The CDR3 region has the DNA TGCGCCAGCAGCCCCCGACCAGGCTCCTACGAGCAGTACTTC. Translation: CASSPRPGSYEQYF.

The rearrangement uses TRBV18 and TRBJ2-1; the match to TRBD2 covers 11 bases. V was clipped by 3 bases and J by 6 bases; unmatched bases: 10. Per the germline V gene, CDR1 is KGHSH and CDR2 is LQKENI. The CDR3 extends over 17 amino acids. In nucleotides, the CDR3 is TGTGCCAGCTCACCCAACGTGATGCTAGCGGGAGGCAATGAGCAGTTCTTC. As protein: CASSPNVMLAGGNEQFF.

This chain joins TRBV7-2 and TRBJ2-3; TRBD2 might be the D (6 bases). CDR3 length equals 14 residues. Trimming stripped 1 base from V and 4 bases from J, with 9 bases between. Germline V lookup: CDR1 SGHTA, CDR2 FQGNSA. The CDR3 loop reads CASSLVWGADTQYF. The CDR3 bases are TGTGCCAGCAGCTTAGTATGGGGGGCAGATACGCAGTATTTT.

This chain links TRBV6-6 with TRBJ1-5; D is possibly TRBD1 (5 bases). Germline V gene lookup returns CDR1 MNHNY and CDR2 SVGAGI (reference sequence). This CDR3 has 13 amino acids. Trimming pared 6 bases from V and 5 bases from J, leaving 11 bases between. CDR3 sequence reads: CASRTQADQPQHF. CDR3 DNA sequence: TGTGCCAGCAGGACACAGGCGGATCAGCCCCAGCATTTT.

J is TRBJ1-5 and V is TRBV5-5, with D tentatively TRBD1 (6 bases). Trimming removed 7 bases from V and 0 bases from J, with 11 bases in between. CDR3 length: 14 residues. From germline, CDR1 is SGHKS and CDR2 YYEKEE (reference sequence). CDR3 residues: CASDTGISNQPQHF. CDR3 sequence (DNA): TGTGCCAGCGACACAGGGATTAGCAATCAGCCCCAGCATTTT.

In this sample, this clone turned up a few times. V and J are TRBV5-1 and TRBJ2-3; maybe TRBD1 (6 bases). CDR1 is SGHRS and CDR2 is YFSETQ in the germline V gene. The CDR3 has 14 amino acids. V was clipped by 5 bases and J by 2 bases, with 12 bases between them. CDR3 DNA sequence: TGCGCCAGCAGAATACAGGGCCTCACAGATACGCAGTATTTT. Translating it yields CASRIQGLTDTQYF.

The chain recombines TRBV6-1 with TRBJ2-7; 8 bases align to TRBD2. Germline loops: CDR1 MNHNS, CDR2 SASEGT. V dropped 2 bases and J dropped 4; count of bases not matched to a gene: 4. The CDR3 covers 14 residues. The CDR3 DNA reads as TGTGCCAGCAGTGAACGAGCGGGGGTATACGAGCAGTACTTC. Translating gives CASSERAGVYEQYF.

The CDR3 DNA reads as TGTGCCAGCAGTACGAATCGACAGACCTACGAGCAGTACTTC. It translates to CASSTNRQTYEQYF. This rearrangement joins TRBV27 to TRBJ2-7; tentative D call: TRBD1 (5 bases). Looked up from germline, CDR1 is MNHEY and CDR2 is SMNVEV (reference sequence). Deletions cut 5 bases from V and 2 bases from J, with 13 bases between. The CDR3 totals 14 residues.

DNA of the CDR3: TGTGCCAGCAGCTTGGCTAGCTCGGAGCTCTACAATGAGCAGTTCTTC. Translated, it gives CASSLASSELYNEQFF. The chain combines TRBV5-6 with TRBJ2-1; D might be TRBD2 (5 bases). CDR1 is SGHDT and CDR2 is YYEEEE in the germline V gene. This CDR3 comprises 16 residues. V was cut by 0 bases and J by 3 bases, with 13 bases left in between. The variable domain in full, with the rest retrieved from reference TRBV5-6 and TRBJ2-1, is DAGVTQSPTHLIKTRGQQVTLRCSPKSGHDTVSWYQQALGQGPQFIFQYYEEEERQRGNFPDRFSGHQFPNYSSELNVNALLLGDSALYLCASSLASSELYNEQFFGPGTRLTVL.

The chain is built from TRBV6-1 and TRBJ2-1; 10 nucleotides match TRBD2. V shed 11 bases and J 10 bases; nucleotides not matched to a gene: 11. The germline gives CDR1 MNHNS, CDR2 SASEGT. The CDR3 is made up of 13 amino acids. In DNA, the CDR3 is TGTGCCGGCGGGACTAGCGATAGGGGGGAGCAGTTCTTC. It is translated as CAGGTSDRGEQFF.

The rearrangement links TRBV27 to TRBJ2-7; 9 bases agree with TRBD1. This CDR3 contains 15 residues. Trimming removed 0 bases from V and 3 bases from J; junction bases left unmatched: 3. Germline CDR1 is MNHEY and CDR2 is SMNVEV (reference sequence). Here the CDR3 reads CASSLSGQGLYEQYF. In DNA, the CDR3 is TGTGCCAGCAGTTTATCGGGACAGGGACTCTACGAGCAGTACTTC.

The chain has TRBV29-1 and TRBJ2-5, with TRBD2 as a possible D gene (5 bases). In germline, CDR1 is SQVTM, CDR2 ANQGSEA. CDR3 length: 12 residues. The CDR3 DNA follows: TGCACGTCTCGCGGCCGAGGGGAGACCCAGTACTTC. This translates into CTSRGRGETQYF.

The chain employs TRBV7-6 and TRBJ2-7; 7 bases line up with TRBD1. Germline CDR1 reads SGHVS; CDR2 reads FNYEAQ. Unmatched junction bases numbered 4, after V lost 3 bases and J lost 2 bases. There are 14 residues in the CDR3. CDR3 sequence (DNA): TGTGCCAGCAGCTTGGGACAGCTTACCTACGAGCAGTACTTC. Its protein is CASSLGQLTYEQYF. Drawing the rest from reference TRBV7-6 and TRBJ2-7, the complete variable domain is GAGVSQSPRYKVTKRGQDVALRCDPISGHVSLYWYRQALGQGPEFLTYFNYEAQQDKSGLPNDRFSAERPEGSISTLTIQRTEQRDSAMYRCASSLGQLTYEQYFGPGTRLTVT.

The rearrangement joins TRBV28 to TRBJ1-1; unclear D gene. The CDR3 is made up of 12 amino acids. Germline CDR1 MDHEN, CDR2 SYDVKM. V gave up 2 bases and J gave up 4 bases, with 5 bases separating them. Here the CDR3 reads CASSLLGTEAFF. The CDR3, as DNA: TGTGCCAGCAGTTTACTAGGCACTGAAGCTTTCTTT. Full variable domain (rest looked up from reference TRBV28 and TRBJ1-1): DVKVTQSSRYLVKRTGEKVFLECVQDMDHENMFWYRQDPGLGLRLIYFSYDVKMKEKGDIPEGYSVSREKKERFSLILESASTNQTSMYLCASSLLGTEAFFGQGTRLTVV.

The V gene is TRBV19, the J gene TRBJ1-1, with 9 bases aligning to TRBD1. V trimming: 7 bases; J trimming: 0 bases; junction bases outside the gene matches: 9. From germline, CDR1 is LNHDA and CDR2 SQIVND (reference sequence). The CDR3 has 16 amino acids. As DNA, the CDR3 is TGTGCCAGTAAATACGGCCGGGACAGGGTGAACACTGAAGCTTTCTTT. Its translation is CASKYGRDRVNTEAFF.

Notes on this clone: Relative to the germline gene, one junction end is altered; a read error may explain this. The chain employs TRBV7-7 and TRBJ1-5; 7 bases map to TRBD1. This CDR3 spans 12 amino acids. Germline V CDR1 and CDR2: SSHAT, FNYEAQ (reference sequence). The chain's CDR3 is CHGQAVGQPQHF. The DNA for the CDR3 is TGCCACGGACAGGCTGTCGGTCAGCCCCAGCATTTT.

The V call is TRBV6-5, the J call TRBJ1-1; D possibly corresponds to TRBD1 (6 bases). CDR1 MNHEY and CDR2 SVGAGI come from the germline V gene. This CDR3 is built from 14 residues. Trimming removed 6 bases at V and 2 bases at J, with 13 bases between. CDR3 nucleotides: TGTGCCAGCAGCTGGACAGTTCTCAACACTGAAGCTTTCTTT. Protein: CASSWTVLNTEAFF.

The V gene is TRBV7-2, the J gene TRBJ1-2; D is possibly TRBD1 (6 bases). The germline V and J ends were trimmed by 1 base and 6 bases, with 12 bases remaining between them. Germline lookup yields CDR1 SGHTA and CDR2 FQGNSA. The CDR3 runs to 14 residues. For the CDR3, the DNA is TGTGCCAGCAGCTTAGTACTGGGGGCTCATGGCTACACCTTC. This gives the protein CASSLVLGAHGYTF. The full variable domain, in which reference TRBV7-2 and TRBJ1-2 provide the parts outside the CDR3, is GAGVSQSPSNKVTEKGKDVELRCDPISGHTALYWYRQSLGQGLEFLIYFQGNSAPDKSGLPSDRFSAERTGGSVSTLTIQRTQQEDSAVYLCASSLVLGAHGYTFGSGTRLTVV.